The sequence of this T cell receptor (beta chain) was determined in a study of response to subunit inactivated influenza vaccine. The V gene's germline CDR1 is MGHDK and CDR2 SYGVNS. The V segment lost 2 bases and the J segment 6 bases; nucleotides outside the gene matches: 5. The CDR3 has 15 amino acids. A single record per CDR3 protein comes from TCRdb applying MiXCR to the RT-PCR reads. The table has about 570,000 distinct CDR3 sequences, 11% seen once. This clonotype was counted only a few times. The same specimen was also included in a second study, on T cells expressing NK-cell markers. That study reports: Making the TCR beta cDNA relied on 5'RACE template switching with UMIs.

This sample comprised PBMCs from blood, obtained on the day of vaccination. The source is a man aged 45-60 years who received an inactivated influenza vaccine. This chain links TRBV25-1 with TRBJ2-2, with TRBD2 matching 8 bases. The CDR3 loop is CASSERSGGAGELFF. CDR3 nucleotide sequence: TGTGCCAGCAGTGAACGATCCGGGGGGGCCGGGGAGCTGTTTTTT.